This T cell receptor beta chain derives from a study of T-cell memory formation after mild COVID-19. The study's findings and limits: Clones that contracted clustered mainly in CM and EM if CD4+ and in EMRA if CD8+.

This clonotype turned up a few times. Its antigen is undetermined. 5'RACE primed from the constant segment yielded TCR alpha and TCR beta cDNA libraries bearing sample barcodes and UMIs. TCRdb fed the 5' RACE reads into MiXCR, producing one record per CDR3 protein. The profile covers approximately 400,000 distinct CDR3 sequences, with approximately 24% appearing a single time and roughly 8.7% taken by the ten largest. V lost 1 base and J lost 8, with 3 bases in between. The CDR3 is 11 residues long. Germline CDR1 LNHNV, CDR2 YYDKDF (reference sequence). Sample: PBMCs or a T cell subset sorted from them (not recorded which). The receptor comes from an adult woman who had mild COVID-19 (a few samples of this study predate the infection). Cell type and time point are not known. This rearrangement joins TRBV15 to TRBJ1-3, with D unclear. The CDR3 is CATSRGDTIYF. CDR3 sequence (DNA): TGTGCCACCAGCAGAGGGGACACCATATATTTT. Full variable domain (missing parts from reference TRBV15 and TRBJ1-3): DAMVIQNPRYQVTQFGKPVTLSCSQTLNHNVMYWYQQKSSQAPKLLFHYYDKDFNNEADTPDNFQSRRPNTSFCFLDIRSPGLGDTAMYLCATSRGDTIYFGEGSWLTVV.